The 22 T cell receptor beta chains presented below share a single source sample, sequenced in a study of molecular identifiers for immune sequencing clone quantification. TCRdb passed the PCR reads through MiXCR, listing each CDR3 protein once. The sample contains about 640,000 distinct CDR3 sequences, approximately 20% of which appear only once. The source material was naive CD8+ T cells from blood, with Jurkat cell RNA spiked in. Specified subset: FACS-sorted CD8+CD4-CCR7+CD45RA+ naive T cells. These receptors were collected from a human donor in good health. Some libraries in this study had Jurkat cell RNA spiked in.

This clonotype came up many times. This chain links TRBV9 with TRBJ2-2; the D is unclear. The V gene lost 0 bases and the J gene lost 4 bases, with 4 bases spanning the gap. Germline V lookup: CDR1 SGDLS, CDR2 YYNGEE. The CDR3 sequence is 13 residues long. The CDR3 protein is CASSVVTTGELFF. The CDR3 region has the DNA TGTGCCAGCAGCGTAGTTACCACCGGGGAGCTGTTTTTT.

This clonotype was detected a few times. The chain is built from TRBV9 and TRBJ2-1; 11 positions agree with TRBD2. Trimming removed 2 bases from V and 8 bases from J; junction bases left unmatched: 6. Germline V lookup: CDR1 SGDLS, CDR2 YYNGEE. The CDR3 contains 15 residues. For the CDR3, the DNA is TGTGCCAGCAGCGTTACTAGCGGGGGTTTCGATGAGCAGTTCTTC. Encoded protein: CASSVTSGGFDEQFF.

This clonotype was seen more than once but under ten times. This chain connects TRBV5-6 to TRBJ2-3, with D possibly matching TRBD1 (5 bases). The V end was cut by 0 bases, the J end by 2 bases, with 10 bases between. The CDR3 spans 15 residues. Germline V gene sequence: CDR1 SGHDT, CDR2 YYEEEE. The CDR3 loop is CASSLVRQPTDTQYF. In DNA form, the CDR3 reads TGTGCCAGCAGCTTGGTTAGACAGCCCACAGATACGCAGTATTTT.

This clonotype was observed a few times. The J gene is TRBJ2-3, the V gene TRBV3-2; the table assigns TRBD1, which was not confirmed against the DNA. TRBV3-2 is a recognized pseudogene. This CDR3 spans 14 amino acids. The CDR3 region is CASSSGQEVDTQYF. The CDR3, as DNA: TGTGCCAGCAGCAGCGGACAGGAGGTAGATACGCAGTATTTT.

The table lists this clonotype with many counts. The rearrangement links TRBV11-2 to TRBJ2-5; tentatively, D is TRBD2 (5 bases). The CDR3 is made up of 15 amino acids. The germline gives CDR1 SGHAT, CDR2 FQNNGV. V lost 5 bases, J lost 3 bases, and 16 bases lay in between. The DNA of the CDR3 is TGTGCCAGCAGCGCCTCCCTAGCAACGGAAGAGACCCAGTACTTC. It is translated as CASSASLATEETQYF.

Ten or more counts support this clonotype. The chain employs TRBV3-1 and TRBJ1-2; possible D gene TRBD1, 6 bases. The V gene's germline CDR1 is LGHDT and CDR2 YNNKEL (reference sequence). Trimming cost V 0 bases and J 4 bases, with 9 bases left between them. This CDR3 spans 14 amino acids. In nucleotides, the CDR3 is TGTGCCAGCAGCCAAGAAGGGGGGGCCTATGGCTACACCTTC. It is translated as CASSQEGGAYGYTF.

Of note for this clonotype: The final CDR3 position lacks the conserved phenylalanine or tryptophan, pointing to a likely read error. The chain uses TRBV7-8 and TRBJ2-7; 7 nucleotides match TRBD1. CDR1 SGHVS and CDR2 FQNEAQ come from the germline V gene. The CDR3 is 12 residues long. Unmatched junction bases numbered 4, after V lost 6 bases and J lost 5 bases. The CDR3 DNA is TGTGCCAGCAGGTTGGGACAGAACGAGCAGTACCTC. Its protein product is CASRLGQNEQYL.

Concerning this clonotype itself: This may be a read error, as it is one base from a much larger clone. This sequence joins TRBV25-1 and TRBJ1-1, with D unresolved. CDR1 is MGHDK and CDR2 is SYGVNS in the germline V gene. This CDR3 comprises 11 residues. This chain's CDR3 is CAGSHGFEAFF. DNA for the CDR3: TGTGCCGGCAGTCACGGCTTCGAAGCTTTCTTT. Filled out from reference TRBV25-1 and TRBJ1-1, the complete variable domain reads EADIYQTPRYLVIGTGKKITLECSQTMGHDKMYWYQQDPGMELHLIHYSYGVNSTEKGDLSSESTVSRIRTEHFPLTLESARPSHTSQYLCAGSHGFEAFFGQGTRLTVV.

A word on this clonotype: A clone one base away is much larger, so this may be a read error. V is TRBV28 and J is TRBJ1-1; perhaps TRBD1 as D (5 bases). Germline CDR1 is MDHEN and CDR2 is SYDVKM. There are 14 residues in the CDR3. CDR3 residues: CDSSLTVLNTEAFF. The CDR3 bases are TGTGACAGCAGTCTGACAGTGTTGAACACTGAAGCTTTCTTT.

This clonotype was seen a handful of times. The chain links TRBV7-6 to TRBJ2-1; D is undetermined. The V end was cut by 1 base, the J end by 2 bases, with 15 bases between. Germline V gene data show CDR1 as SGHVS and CDR2 as FNYEAQ. This CDR3 comprises 17 residues. The CDR3 sequence: CASSLDIPDPAYNEQFF. In nucleotides, the CDR3 is TGTGCCAGCAGCTTAGATATCCCCGATCCTGCCTACAATGAGCAGTTCTTC.

This clonotype has a handful of counts. The chain couples TRBV5-1 to TRBJ2-1; D gene ambiguous. The CDR3 loop spans 13 amino acids. The germline V gene encodes CDR1 SGHRS and CDR2 YFSETQ. The V end was cut by 1 base, the J end by 8 bases, with 10 bases between. CDR3 bases: TGCGCCAGCAGCTTGCCCAGTGGGGATGAGCAGTTCTTC. This gives the protein CASSLPSGDEQFF.

This clonotype was counted ten times or more. The chain has TRBV4-3 and TRBJ2-3, with D possibly being TRBD1 or TRBD2 (5 bases each). V shed 3 bases and J shed 2 bases, with 15 bases lying between them. CDR3 length: 16 residues. Germline V lookup: CDR1 LGHNA, CDR2 YSLEER. The CDR3 region is CASSQGLRETTDTQYF. CDR3 DNA: TGCGCCAGCAGCCAGGGGCTGAGGGAAACCACAGATACGCAGTATTTT.

This chain links TRBV12-3 or TRBV12-4 with TRBJ2-7, with 11 positions matching TRBD1. The CDR3 has 15 amino acids. V trimming: 4 bases; J trimming: 6 bases; junction bases outside the gene matches: 8. The CDR3 loop reads CASSSPGTGGIEQYF. Here the CDR3 DNA reads TGTGCCAGCAGTTCTCCCGGGACAGGGGGTATCGAGCAGTACTTC.

This clonotype appeared many times. V gene TRBV5-1 combines with J gene TRBJ2-7; D not resolved. The length of the CDR3 is 12 residues. Trimming pared 7 bases from V and 0 bases from J, leaving 8 bases between. Germline CDR1 SGHRS, CDR2 YFSETQ. This chain's CDR3 is CASSGNSYEQYF. As DNA, the CDR3 is TGCGCCAGCTCCGGCAACTCCTACGAGCAGTACTTC.

V usage is TRBV10-1 and J usage is TRBJ2-1, with TRBD1 identical over 7 bases. The V gene end was trimmed by 6 bases and the J gene end by 6 bases; junction bases not matched to a gene: 8. From germline, CDR1 is WNHNN and CDR2 SYGVQD (reference sequence). This CDR3 has 14 residues. The CDR3 region has the DNA TGCGCCAGCAGGGCTAACCGGGACAGCAATGAGCAGTTCTTC. It yields the protein CASRANRDSNEQFF.

This clonotype has a handful of counts. The V call is TRBV18, the J call TRBJ2-6; no definite D call. The CDR3 consists of 16 residues. Deletions cut 3 bases from V and 3 bases from J, with 12 bases between. CDR1 KGHSH and CDR2 LQKENI come from the germline V gene. In DNA, the CDR3 is TGTGCCAGCTCACCCCGGATATTGGATGGGGCCAACGTCCTGACTTTC. Its protein is CASSPRILDGANVLTF.

This clonotype was recorded many times. The rearrangement joins TRBV12-3 or TRBV12-4 to TRBJ2-5; TRBD2 matches 8 bases. After removal of 5 bases from V and 3 bases from J, the junction contained 8 bases not matched to a gene. This CDR3 region has 15 residues. CDR3 coding DNA: TGTGCCAGCAGTGGTCACTCGGGGGGGGAAGAGACCCAGTACTTC. This encodes CASSGHSGGEETQYF.

This clonotype came up many times. The chain carries TRBV7-9 and TRBJ2-7, with 8 bases matching TRBD1. V was pared by 2 bases and J by 2 bases, with 11 bases of the junction left unmatched. CDR3 length: 17 amino acids. CDR1 and CDR2 (germline): SEHNR, FQNEAQ (reference sequence). Here the CDR3 reads CASSLLLDRGVAYEQYF. CDR3 sequence (DNA): TGTGCCAGCAGCTTATTACTAGACAGGGGAGTTGCCTACGAGCAGTACTTC.

Note on this clonotype: A much larger clone lies one base from this, so it may be a read error. CDR3 amino acids: CGARDGEGTQYF. The CDR3 nucleotides are TGCGGTGCTAGAGATGGGGAAGGTACGCAGTATTTT. This chain uses TRBV20-1 with TRBJ2-3; no clear D. The length of the CDR3 is 12 residues. Germline CDR1 and CDR2: DFQATT and SNEGSKA (reference sequence).

This clonotype was counted ten times or more. The chain joins TRBV12-3 or TRBV12-4 to TRBJ1-1, with D unresolved. The CDR3 has 12 residues. Trimming pared 5 bases from V and 3 bases from J, leaving 7 bases between. CDR3 sequence (DNA): TGTGCCAGCAGTCCCGGACACACTGAAGCTTTCTTT. It translates to CASSPGHTEAFF.

This clonotype was picked up a small number of times. The V call is TRBV29-1, the J call TRBJ2-1; D perhaps matches TRBD1 (6 bases). The CDR3 is 13 amino acids. V was pared by 4 bases and J by 8 bases, with 15 bases between. Germline V lookup: CDR1 SQVTM, CDR2 ANQGSEA. Here the CDR3 DNA reads TGCAGCGTTGGGGTTTCAGGGGTCCATGAGCAGTTCTTC. This codes for CSVGVSGVHEQFF.

This clonotype was detected only once. An end of the junction differs from the germline gene, which may be a read error. The chain carries TRBV7-2 and TRBJ2-7; 7 bases line up with TRBD2. The CDR3 loop spans 14 amino acids. The germline gives CDR1 SGHTA, CDR2 FQGNSA. The CDR3 DNA follows: TGTGCCGGCAGCTTCGGGGTCGGGGACTACGAGCAGAACTTC. The encoded protein is CAGSFGVGDYEQNF. Drawing the rest from reference TRBV7-2 and TRBJ2-7, the complete variable domain is GAGVSQSPSNKVTEKGKDVELRCDPISGHTALYWYRQSLGQGLEFLIYFQGNSAPDKSGLPSDRFSAERTGGSVSTLTIQRTQQEDSAVYLCAGSFGVGDYEQNFGPGTRLTVT.